Below, one T cell receptor (beta chain) is given with its context. In the source study's methods: Amplification with reference gene primers provided the estimates of nucleated cell counts. Method: immunoSEQ multiplex PCR; TCRdb's copy keeps in-frame clones and lacks some. V, J and clone size were drawn from that table, and D and trimming were deduced from the DNA. The sample has 300,000 to 350,000 clones; roughly 87% are singletons. CDR1 is MNHEY, CDR2 SVGAGI, per germline. The CDR3 is made up of 13 amino acids. V lost 5 bases to trimming and J lost 0 bases, with 7 bases between them. The source of the sample is a study of blood T cell repertoires in COVID-19. Study summary: Collection of acute and convalescent COVID-19 samples took place in the United States, Italy and Spain.

The rearrangement joins TRBV6-5 to TRBJ1-1; no firm D call. The clonotype originates from a man aged 30 to 45 with COVID-19, enrolled during active disease. Sequences were obtained from peripheral blood. The CDR3 region is CASSREVNTEAFF. In nucleotides, the CDR3 is TGTGCCAGCAGTAGGGAGGTGAACACTGAAGCTTTCTTT.